This T cell receptor (beta chain) was recorded in a study of blood T cell repertoires in COVID-19. Study overall: Sites across the United States, Italy and Spain contributed samples from acute and convalescent COVID-19.

How the authors handled the data: From reference gene primer amplification, estimates of nucleated cell counts were derived. Produced via immunoSEQ multiplex PCR; TCRdb's table is partial and in-frame only. V and J calls and clone size are given by that table; D and trimming were obtained from the DNA. The data show 93,000 or so clones, roughly 87% seen once. V shed 3 bases and J 8 bases; nucleotides not matched to a gene: 14. Germline lookup yields CDR1 LGHNA and CDR2 YNFKEQ. This CDR3 region has 17 residues. The rearrangement uses TRBV4-2 and TRBJ2-1; the match to TRBD2 covers 9 bases. This TCR was recovered from a human donor in a cohort sampled during active COVID-19. Sequencing input: peripheral blood. The CDR3 spells CASSQTKRGRGGDEQFF. CDR3 nucleotides: TGTGCCAGCAGCCAGACGAAAAGAGGGCGGGGGGGCGATGAGCAGTTCTTC.